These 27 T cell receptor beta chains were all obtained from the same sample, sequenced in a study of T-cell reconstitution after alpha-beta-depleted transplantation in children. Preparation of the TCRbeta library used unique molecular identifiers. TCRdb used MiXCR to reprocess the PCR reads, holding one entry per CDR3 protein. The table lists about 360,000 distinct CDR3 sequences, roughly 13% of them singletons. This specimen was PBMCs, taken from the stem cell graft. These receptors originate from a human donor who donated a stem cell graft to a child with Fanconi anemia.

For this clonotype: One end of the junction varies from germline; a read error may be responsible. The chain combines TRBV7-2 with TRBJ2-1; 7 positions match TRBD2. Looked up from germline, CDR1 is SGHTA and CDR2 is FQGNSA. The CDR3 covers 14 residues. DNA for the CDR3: TGTGCCAGCAGCTTAGAGCCCGTGTCGGGGGGACCCCCCTTC. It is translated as CASSLEPVSGGPPF.

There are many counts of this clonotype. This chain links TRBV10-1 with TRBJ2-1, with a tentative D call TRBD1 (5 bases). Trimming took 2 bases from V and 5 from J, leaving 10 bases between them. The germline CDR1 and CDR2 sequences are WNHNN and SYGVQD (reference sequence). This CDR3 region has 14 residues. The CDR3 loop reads CASSEDWTNNEQFF. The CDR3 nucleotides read TGCGCCAGCAGTGAGGACTGGACAAACAATGAGCAGTTCTTC.

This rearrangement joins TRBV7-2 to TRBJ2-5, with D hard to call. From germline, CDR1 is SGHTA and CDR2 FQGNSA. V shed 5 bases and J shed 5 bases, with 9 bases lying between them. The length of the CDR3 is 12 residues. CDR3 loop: CASSRPIETQYF. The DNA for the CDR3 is TGTGCCAGCAGCCGTCCCATTGAGACCCAGTACTTC.

The CDR3 nucleotides read TGTGCCAGCAGCTTAGACAGCCTGGGGCCCCAGCATTTT. Encoded protein: CASSLDSLGPQHF. V usage is TRBV7-9 and J usage is TRBJ1-5; D call uncertain. The CDR3 contains 13 residues. Germline values: CDR1 SEHNR, CDR2 FQNEAQ (reference sequence). Trimming removed 1 base at V and 9 bases at J, with 10 bases between.

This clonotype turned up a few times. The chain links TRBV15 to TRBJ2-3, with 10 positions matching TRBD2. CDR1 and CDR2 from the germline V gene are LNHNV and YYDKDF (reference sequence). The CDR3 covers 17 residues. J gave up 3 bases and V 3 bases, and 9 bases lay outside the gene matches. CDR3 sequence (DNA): TGTGCCACCAGCAGCCCGGGAGCGGGGGGGCAAACAGATACGCAGTATTTT. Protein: CATSSPGAGGQTDTQYF.

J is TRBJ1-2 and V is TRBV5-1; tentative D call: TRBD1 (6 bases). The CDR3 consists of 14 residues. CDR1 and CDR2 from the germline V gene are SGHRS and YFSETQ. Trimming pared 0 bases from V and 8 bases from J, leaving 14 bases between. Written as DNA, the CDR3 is TGCGCCAGCAGCTTGGCGGGGGGCGCGAGGGGCTACACCTTC. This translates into CASSLAGGARGYTF.

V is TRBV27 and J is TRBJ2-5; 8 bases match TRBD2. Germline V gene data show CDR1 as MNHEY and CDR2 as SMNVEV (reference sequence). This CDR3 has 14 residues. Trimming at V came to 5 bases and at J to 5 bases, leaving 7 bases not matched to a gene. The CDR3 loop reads CASSQSRGGETQYF. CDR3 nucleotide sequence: TGTGCCAGCAGTCAATCACGGGGGGGGGAGACCCAGTACTTC.

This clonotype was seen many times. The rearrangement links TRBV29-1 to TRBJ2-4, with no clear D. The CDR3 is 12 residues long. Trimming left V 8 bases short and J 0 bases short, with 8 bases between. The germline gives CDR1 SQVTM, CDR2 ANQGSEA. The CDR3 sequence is CSFELAKNIQYF. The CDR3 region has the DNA TGCAGCTTCGAGTTAGCCAAAAACATTCAGTACTTC. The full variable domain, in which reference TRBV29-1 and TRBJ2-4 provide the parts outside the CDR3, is SAVISQKPSRDICQRGTSLTIQCQVDSQVTMMFWYRQQPGQSLTLIATANQGSEATYESGFVIDKFPISRPNLTFSTLTVSNMSPEDSSIYLCSFELAKNIQYFGAGTRLSVL.

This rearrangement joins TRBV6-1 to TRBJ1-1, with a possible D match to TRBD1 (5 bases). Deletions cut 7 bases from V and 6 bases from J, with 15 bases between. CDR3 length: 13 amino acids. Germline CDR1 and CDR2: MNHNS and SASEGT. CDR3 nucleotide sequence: TGTGCCAGCAAAAACAGGATAGCGGCTGAAGCTTTCTTT. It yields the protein CASKNRIAAEAFF.

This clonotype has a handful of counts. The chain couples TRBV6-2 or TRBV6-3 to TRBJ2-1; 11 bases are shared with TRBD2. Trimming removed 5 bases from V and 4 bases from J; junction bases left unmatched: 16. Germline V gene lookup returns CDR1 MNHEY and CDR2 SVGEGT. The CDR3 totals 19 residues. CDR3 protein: CASSALRSGTSGRYNEQFF. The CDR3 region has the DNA TGTGCCAGCAGTGCTCTTCGAAGCGGGACTAGCGGCCGGTACAATGAGCAGTTCTTC.

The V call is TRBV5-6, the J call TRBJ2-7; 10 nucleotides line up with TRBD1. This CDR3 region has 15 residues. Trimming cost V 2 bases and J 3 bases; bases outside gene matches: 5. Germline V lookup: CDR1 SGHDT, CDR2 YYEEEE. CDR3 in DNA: TGTGCCAGCAGCTTTAGGGGGACAGGGGTCTACGAGCAGTACTTC. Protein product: CASSFRGTGVYEQYF.

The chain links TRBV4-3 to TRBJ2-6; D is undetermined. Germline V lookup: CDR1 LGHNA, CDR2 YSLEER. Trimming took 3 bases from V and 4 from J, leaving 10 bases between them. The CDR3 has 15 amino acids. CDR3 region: CASSQGVGGANVLTF. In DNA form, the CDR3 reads TGCGCCAGCAGCCAGGGCGTTGGCGGGGCCAACGTCCTGACTTTC.

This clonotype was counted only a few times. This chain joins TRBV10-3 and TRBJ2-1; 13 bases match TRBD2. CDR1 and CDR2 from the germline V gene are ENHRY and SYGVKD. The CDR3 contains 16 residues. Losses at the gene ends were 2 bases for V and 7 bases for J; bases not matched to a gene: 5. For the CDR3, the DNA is TGTGCCATCAGTGAGACTTCACTAGCGGGGGGGAATGAGCAGTTCTTC. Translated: CAISETSLAGGNEQFF.

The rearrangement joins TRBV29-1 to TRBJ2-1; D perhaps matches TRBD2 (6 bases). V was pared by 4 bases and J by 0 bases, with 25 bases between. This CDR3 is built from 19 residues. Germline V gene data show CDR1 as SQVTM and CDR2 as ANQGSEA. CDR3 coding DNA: TGCAGCGTTGGGGGAGGTACCTGGTCGATCCCGAGCTCCTACAATGAGCAGTTCTTC. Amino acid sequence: CSVGGGTWSIPSSYNEQFF.

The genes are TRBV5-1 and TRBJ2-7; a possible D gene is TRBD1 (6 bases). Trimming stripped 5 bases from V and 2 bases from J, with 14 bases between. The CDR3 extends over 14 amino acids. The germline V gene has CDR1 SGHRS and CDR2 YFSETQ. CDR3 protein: CASRGDTTTYEQYV. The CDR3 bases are TGCGCCAGCAGAGGGGACACCACTACCTACGAGCAGTACGTC.

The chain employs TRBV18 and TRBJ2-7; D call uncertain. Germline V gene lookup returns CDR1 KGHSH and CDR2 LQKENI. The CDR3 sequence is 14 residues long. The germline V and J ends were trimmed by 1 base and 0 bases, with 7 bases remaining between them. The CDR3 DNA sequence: TGTGCCAGCTCACCACAGGAGAGCTCCTACGAGCAGTACTTC. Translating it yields CASSPQESSYEQYF. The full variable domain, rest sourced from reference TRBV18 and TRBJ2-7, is NAGVMQNPRHLVRRRGQEARLRCSPMKGHSHVYWYRQLPEEGLKFMVYLQKENIIDESGMPKERFSAEFPKEGPSILRIQQVVRGDSAAYFCASSPQESSYEQYFGPGTRLTVT.

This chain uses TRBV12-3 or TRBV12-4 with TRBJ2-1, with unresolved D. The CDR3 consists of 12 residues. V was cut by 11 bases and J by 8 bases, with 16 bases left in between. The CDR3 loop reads CAASSSQDEQFF. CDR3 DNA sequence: TGTGCCGCGTCCTCATCCCAGGATGAGCAGTTCTTC.

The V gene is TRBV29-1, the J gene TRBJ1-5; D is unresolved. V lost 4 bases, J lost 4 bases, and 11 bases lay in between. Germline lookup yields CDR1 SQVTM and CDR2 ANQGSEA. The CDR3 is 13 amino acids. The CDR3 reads CSVGEGWNQPQHF. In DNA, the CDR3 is TGCAGCGTTGGAGAGGGCTGGAATCAGCCCCAGCATTTT.

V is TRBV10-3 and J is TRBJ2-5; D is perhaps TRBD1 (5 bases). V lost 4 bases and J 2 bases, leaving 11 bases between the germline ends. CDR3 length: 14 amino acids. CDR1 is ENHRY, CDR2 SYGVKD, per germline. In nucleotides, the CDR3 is TGTGCCATCAGTGGCGGCAGGGCACAAGAGACCCAGTACTTC. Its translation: CAISGGRAQETQYF.

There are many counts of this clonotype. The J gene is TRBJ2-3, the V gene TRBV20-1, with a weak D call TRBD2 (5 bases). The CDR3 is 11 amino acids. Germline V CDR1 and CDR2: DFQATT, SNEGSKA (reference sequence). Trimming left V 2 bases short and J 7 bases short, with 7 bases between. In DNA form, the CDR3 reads TGCAGTGCTAGAATCGGGAATACGCAGTATTTT. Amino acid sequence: CSARIGNTQYF.

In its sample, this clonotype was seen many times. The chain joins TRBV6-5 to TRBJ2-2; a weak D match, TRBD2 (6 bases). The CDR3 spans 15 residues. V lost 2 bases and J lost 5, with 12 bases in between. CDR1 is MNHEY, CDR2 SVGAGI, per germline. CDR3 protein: CASSYTRLDTGELFF. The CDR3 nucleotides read TGTGCCAGCAGTTACACCCGACTAGATACCGGGGAGCTGTTTTTT.

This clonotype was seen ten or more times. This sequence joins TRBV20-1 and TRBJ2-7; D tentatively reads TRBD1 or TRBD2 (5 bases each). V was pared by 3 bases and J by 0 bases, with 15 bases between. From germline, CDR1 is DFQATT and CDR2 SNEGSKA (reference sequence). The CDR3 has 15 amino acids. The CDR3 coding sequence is TGCAGTGCTAGTGGCCCGGGGACGAGCTCCTACGAGCAGTACTTC. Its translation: CSASGPGTSSYEQYF.

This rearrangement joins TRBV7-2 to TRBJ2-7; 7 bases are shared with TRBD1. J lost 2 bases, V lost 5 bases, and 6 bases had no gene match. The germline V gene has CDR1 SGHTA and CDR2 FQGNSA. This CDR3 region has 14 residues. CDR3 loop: CASSRDSATYEQYF. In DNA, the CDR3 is TGTGCCAGCAGCCGGGACAGTGCAACCTACGAGCAGTACTTC.

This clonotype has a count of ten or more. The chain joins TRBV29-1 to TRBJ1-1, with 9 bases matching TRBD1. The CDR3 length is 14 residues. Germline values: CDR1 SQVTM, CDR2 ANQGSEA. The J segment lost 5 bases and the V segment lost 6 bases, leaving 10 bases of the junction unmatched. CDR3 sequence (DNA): TGCAGCGTGGGGATCAACAGGGGGCAGACTGAAGCTTTCTTT. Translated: CSVGINRGQTEAFF.

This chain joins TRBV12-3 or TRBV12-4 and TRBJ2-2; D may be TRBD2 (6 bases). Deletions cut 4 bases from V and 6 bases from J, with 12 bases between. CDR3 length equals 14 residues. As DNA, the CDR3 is TGTGCCAGCAGTTGGGCCGGAGGGTCCGGGGAGCTGTTTTTT. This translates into CASSWAGGSGELFF.

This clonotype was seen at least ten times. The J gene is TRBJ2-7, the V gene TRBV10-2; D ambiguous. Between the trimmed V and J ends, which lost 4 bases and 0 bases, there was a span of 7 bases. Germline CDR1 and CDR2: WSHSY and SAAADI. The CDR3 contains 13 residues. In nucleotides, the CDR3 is TGCGCCAGCAGTGTCCACAGCTCCTACGAGCAGTACGTC. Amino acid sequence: CASSVHSSYEQYV.

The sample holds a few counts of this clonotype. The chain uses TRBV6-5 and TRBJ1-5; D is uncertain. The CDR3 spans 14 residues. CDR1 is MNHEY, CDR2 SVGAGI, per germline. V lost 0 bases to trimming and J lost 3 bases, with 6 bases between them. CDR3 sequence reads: CASSYSPNNQPQHF. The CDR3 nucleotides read TGTGCCAGCAGTTACTCCCCGAACAATCAGCCCCAGCATTTT.